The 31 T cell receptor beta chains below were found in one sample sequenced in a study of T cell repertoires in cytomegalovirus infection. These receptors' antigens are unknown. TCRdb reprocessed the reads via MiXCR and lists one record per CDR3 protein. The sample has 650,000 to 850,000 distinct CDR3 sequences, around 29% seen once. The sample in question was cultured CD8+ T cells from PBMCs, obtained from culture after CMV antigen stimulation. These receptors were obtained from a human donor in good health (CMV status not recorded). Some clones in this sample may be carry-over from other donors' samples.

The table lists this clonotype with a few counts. The CDR3 DNA reads as TGTGCCAGCAGTCCGGATTTTAGCTCAGGAACCGGGGAGCTGTTTTTT. Its protein is CASSPDFSSGTGELFF. The rearrangement links TRBV6-2 or TRBV6-3 to TRBJ2-2; D uncertain. This CDR3 is 16 amino acids long. Germline V gene sequence: CDR1 MNHEY, CDR2 SVGEGT. With 5 bases removed from V and 5 bases from J, the gap between germline ends came to 18 bases.

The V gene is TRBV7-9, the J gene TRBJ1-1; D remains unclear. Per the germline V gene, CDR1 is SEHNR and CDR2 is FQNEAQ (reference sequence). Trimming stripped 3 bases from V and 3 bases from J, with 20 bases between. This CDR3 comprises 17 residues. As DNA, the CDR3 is TGTGCCAGCAGCTTCCATTCCCGAGGGTTAATGGACACTGAAGCTTTCTTT. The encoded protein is CASSFHSRGLMDTEAFF.

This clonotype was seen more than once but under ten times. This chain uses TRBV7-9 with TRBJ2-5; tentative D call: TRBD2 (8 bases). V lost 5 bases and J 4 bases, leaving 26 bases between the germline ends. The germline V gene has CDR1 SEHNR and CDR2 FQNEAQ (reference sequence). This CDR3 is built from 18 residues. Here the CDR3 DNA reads TGTGCCAGCAGCGGACAGGTGGTGGAGCGGGGGTTTCGAGAGACCCAGTACTTC. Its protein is CASSGQVVERGFRETQYF.

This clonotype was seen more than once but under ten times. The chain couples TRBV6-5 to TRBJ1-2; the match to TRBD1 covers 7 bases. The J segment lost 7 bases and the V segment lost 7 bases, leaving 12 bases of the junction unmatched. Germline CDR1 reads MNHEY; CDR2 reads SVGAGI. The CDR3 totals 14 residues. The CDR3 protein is CASTLTPTGTGYTF. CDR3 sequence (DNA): TGTGCCAGCACCCTAACACCGACAGGGACTGGCTACACCTTC.

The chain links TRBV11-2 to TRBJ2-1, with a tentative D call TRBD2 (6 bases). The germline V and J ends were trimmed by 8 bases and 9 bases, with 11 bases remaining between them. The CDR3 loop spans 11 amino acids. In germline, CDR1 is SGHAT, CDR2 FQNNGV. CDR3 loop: CASSWGVEQFF. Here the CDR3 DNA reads TGTGCCAGCTCCTGGGGGGTTGAGCAGTTCTTC. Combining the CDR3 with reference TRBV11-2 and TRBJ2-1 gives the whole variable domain EAGVAQSPRYKIIEKRQSVAFWCNPISGHATLYWYQQILGQGPKLLIQFQNNGVVDDSQLPKDRFSAERLKGVDSTLKIQPAKLEDSAVYLCASSWGVEQFFGPGTRLTVL.

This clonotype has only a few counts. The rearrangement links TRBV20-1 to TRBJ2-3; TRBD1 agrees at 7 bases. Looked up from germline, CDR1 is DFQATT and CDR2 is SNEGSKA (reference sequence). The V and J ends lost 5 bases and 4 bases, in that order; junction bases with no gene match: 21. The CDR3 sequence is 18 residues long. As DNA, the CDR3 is TGCAGTGCTCGTCTGGGGACAGTCCGCTTTAATGGGGCAGATACGCAGTATTTT. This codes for CSARLGTVRFNGADTQYF.

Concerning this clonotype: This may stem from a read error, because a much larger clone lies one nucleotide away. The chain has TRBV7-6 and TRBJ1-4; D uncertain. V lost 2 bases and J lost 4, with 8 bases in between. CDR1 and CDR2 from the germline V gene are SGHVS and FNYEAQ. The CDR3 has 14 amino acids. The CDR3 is CASSLFGVNEKLFF. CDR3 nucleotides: TGTGCCAGCAGCTTATTTGGGGTTAATGAAAAACTGTTTTTT.

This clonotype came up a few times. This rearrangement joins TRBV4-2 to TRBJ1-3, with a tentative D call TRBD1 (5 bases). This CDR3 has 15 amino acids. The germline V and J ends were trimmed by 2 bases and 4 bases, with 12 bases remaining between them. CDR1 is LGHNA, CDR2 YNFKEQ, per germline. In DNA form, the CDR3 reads TGTGCCAGCAGCCAATTGGAGGGGCCAGGAAACACCATATATTTT. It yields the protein CASSQLEGPGNTIYF.

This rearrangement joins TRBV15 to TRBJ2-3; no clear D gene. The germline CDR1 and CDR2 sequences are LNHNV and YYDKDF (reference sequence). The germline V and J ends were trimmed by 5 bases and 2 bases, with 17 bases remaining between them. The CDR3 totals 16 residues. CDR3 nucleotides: TGTGCCACCAGCCCCGTGGAGAGACGGGTCACAGATACGCAGTATTTT. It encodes CATSPVERRVTDTQYF.

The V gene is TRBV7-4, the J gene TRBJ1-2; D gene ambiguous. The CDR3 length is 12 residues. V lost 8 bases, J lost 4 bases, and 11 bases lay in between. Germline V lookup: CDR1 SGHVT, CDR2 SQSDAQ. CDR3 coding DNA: TGTGCCAGCTACTCAAGTATCTATGGCTACACCTTC. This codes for CASYSSIYGYTF.

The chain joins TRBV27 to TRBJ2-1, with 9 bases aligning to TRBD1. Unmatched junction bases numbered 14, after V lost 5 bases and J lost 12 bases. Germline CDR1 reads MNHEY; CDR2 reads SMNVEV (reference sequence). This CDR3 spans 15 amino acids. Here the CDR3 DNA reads TGTGCCAGCAGTCCAAGGCTGGGACAGGGAGTGGGGCAGTTCTTC. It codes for CASSPRLGQGVGQFF.

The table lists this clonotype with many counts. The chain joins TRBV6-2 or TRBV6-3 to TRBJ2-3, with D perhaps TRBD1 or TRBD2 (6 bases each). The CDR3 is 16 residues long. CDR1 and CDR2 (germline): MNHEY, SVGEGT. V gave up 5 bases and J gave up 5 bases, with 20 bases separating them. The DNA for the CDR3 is TGTGCCAGCAGTCCCCAATGGGGCAGGGGAGGAGATACGCAGTATTTT. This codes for CASSPQWGRGGDTQYF.

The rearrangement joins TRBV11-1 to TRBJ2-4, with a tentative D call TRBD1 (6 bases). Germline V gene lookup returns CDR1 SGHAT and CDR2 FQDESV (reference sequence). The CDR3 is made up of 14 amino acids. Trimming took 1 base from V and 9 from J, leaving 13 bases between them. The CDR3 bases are TGTGCCAGCAGCTTAGTAACCTCAGGGGTCATTCAGTACTTC. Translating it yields CASSLVTSGVIQYF.

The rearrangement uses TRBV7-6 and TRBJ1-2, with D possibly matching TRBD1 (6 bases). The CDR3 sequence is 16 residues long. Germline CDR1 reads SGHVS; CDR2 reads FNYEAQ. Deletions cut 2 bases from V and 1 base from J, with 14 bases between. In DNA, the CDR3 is TGTGCCAGCAGCTTACCAAGGGGGGAAGTTAACTATGGCTACACCTTC. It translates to CASSLPRGEVNYGYTF.

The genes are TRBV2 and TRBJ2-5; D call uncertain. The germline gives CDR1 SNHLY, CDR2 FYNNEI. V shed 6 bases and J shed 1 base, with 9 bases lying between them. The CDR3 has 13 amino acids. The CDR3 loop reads CASRLRTQETQYF. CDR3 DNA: TGTGCCAGCAGGCTGAGGACCCAAGAGACCCAGTACTTC. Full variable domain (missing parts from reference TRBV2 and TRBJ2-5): EPEVTQTPSHQVTQMGQEVILRCVPISNHLYFYWYRQILGQKVEFLVSFYNNEISEKSEIFDDQFSVERPDGSNFTLKIRSTKLEDSAMYFCASRLRTQETQYFGPGTRLLVL.

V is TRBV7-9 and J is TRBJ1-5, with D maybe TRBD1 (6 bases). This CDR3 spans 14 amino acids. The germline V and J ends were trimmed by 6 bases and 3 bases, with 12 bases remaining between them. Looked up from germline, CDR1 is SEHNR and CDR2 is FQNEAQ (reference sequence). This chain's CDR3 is CASSQGLYNQPQHF. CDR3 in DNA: TGTGCCAGCAGTCAGGGGCTCTACAATCAGCCCCAGCATTTT.

The CDR3 nucleotides read TGTGCCACAGCGGGTGGGGCGAACACTGAAGCTTTCTTT. As protein: CATAGGANTEAFF. The chain recombines TRBV10-3 with TRBJ1-1; a weak D match, TRBD1 (5 bases). V was cut by 10 bases and J by 1 base, with 13 bases left in between. In germline, CDR1 is ENHRY, CDR2 SYGVKD. This CDR3 comprises 13 residues.

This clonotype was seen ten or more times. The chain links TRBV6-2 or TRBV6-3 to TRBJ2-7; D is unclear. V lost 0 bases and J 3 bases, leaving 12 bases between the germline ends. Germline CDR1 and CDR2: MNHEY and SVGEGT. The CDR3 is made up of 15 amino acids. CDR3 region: CASSYSMNYIYEQYV. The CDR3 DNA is TGTGCCAGCAGTTACTCGATGAACTACATCTACGAGCAGTACGTC.

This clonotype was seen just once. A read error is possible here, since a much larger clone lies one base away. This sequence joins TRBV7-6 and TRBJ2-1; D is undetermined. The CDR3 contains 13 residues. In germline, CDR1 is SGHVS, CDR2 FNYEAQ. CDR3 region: CASNLGPNNEQFF. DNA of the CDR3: TGTGCCAGCAACTTAGGGCCGAACAATGAGCAGTTCTTC.

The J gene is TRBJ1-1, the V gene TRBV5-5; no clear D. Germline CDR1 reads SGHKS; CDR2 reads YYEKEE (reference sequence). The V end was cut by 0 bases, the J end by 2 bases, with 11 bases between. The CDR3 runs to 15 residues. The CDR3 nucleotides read TGTGCCAGCAGCTTGGCATGGCACGTTAACACTGAAGCTTTCTTT. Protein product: CASSLAWHVNTEAFF.

The DNA for the CDR3 is TGTGCCAGCAGCCTTGACCCCCCCCTAGCGACAGGAAATGAAAAACTGTTTTTT. It translates to CASSLDPPLATGNEKLFF. The gene calls are TRBV7-8 and TRBJ1-4; D possibly corresponds to TRBD1 (6 bases). Trimming cost V 5 bases and J 5 bases, with 24 bases left between them. Germline CDR1 SGHVS, CDR2 FQNEAQ. The CDR3 spans 18 residues.

This CDR3 is CASTQGGGYGYTF. The CDR3 nucleotides are TGTGCCAGCACCCAGGGGGGAGGCTATGGCTACACCTTC. This chain connects TRBV6-6 to TRBJ1-2; 7 bases are a match to TRBD1. Losses at the gene ends were 7 bases for V and 4 bases for J; bases not matched to a gene: 6. Per germline, CDR1 MNHNY and CDR2 SVGAGI (reference sequence). The CDR3 spans 13 residues.

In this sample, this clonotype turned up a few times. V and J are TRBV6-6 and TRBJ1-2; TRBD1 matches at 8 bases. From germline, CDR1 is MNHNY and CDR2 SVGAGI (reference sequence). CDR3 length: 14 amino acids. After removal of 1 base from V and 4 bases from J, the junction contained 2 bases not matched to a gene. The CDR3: CASSYLGQGYGYTF. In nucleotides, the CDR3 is TGTGCCAGCAGTTACTTAGGACAGGGCTATGGCTACACCTTC.

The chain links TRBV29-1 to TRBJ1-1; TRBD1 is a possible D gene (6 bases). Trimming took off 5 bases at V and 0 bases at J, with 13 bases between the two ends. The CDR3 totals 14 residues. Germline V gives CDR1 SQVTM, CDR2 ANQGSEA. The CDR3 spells CSVFGGGMNTEAFF. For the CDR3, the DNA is TGCAGCGTTTTTGGAGGGGGTATGAACACTGAAGCTTTCTTT.

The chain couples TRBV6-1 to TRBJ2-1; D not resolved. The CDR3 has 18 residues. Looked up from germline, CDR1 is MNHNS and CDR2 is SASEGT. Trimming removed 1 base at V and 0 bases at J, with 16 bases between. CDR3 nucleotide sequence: TGTGCCAGCAGTGAAGAGCCCCCCTCCCGGAGCTCCTACAATGAGCAGTTCTTC. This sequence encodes CASSEEPPSRSSYNEQFF.

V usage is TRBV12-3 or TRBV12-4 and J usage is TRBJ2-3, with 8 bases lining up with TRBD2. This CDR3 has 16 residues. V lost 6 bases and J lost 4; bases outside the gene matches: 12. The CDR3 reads CASRYLSGGVADTQYF. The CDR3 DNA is TGTGCCAGCAGATACCTAAGCGGGGGAGTCGCAGATACGCAGTATTTT.

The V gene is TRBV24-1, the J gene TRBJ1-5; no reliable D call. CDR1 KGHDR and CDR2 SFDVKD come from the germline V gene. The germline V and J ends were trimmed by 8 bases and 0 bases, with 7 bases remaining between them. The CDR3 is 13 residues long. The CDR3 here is CATKVGSNQPQHF. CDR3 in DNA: TGTGCCACCAAGGTTGGTAGCAATCAGCCCCAGCATTTT.

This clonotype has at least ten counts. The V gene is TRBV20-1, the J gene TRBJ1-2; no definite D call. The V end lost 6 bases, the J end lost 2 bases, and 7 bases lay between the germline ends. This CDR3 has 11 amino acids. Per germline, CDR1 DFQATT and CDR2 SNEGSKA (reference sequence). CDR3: CSANTNYGYTF. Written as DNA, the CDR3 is TGCAGTGCGAATACGAACTATGGCTACACCTTC.

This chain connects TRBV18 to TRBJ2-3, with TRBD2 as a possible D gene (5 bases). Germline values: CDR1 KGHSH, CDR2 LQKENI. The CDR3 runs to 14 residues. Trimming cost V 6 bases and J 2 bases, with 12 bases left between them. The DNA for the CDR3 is TGTGCCAGCTCGTCCGGGGAGTACACAGATACGCAGTATTTT. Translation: CASSSGEYTDTQYF.

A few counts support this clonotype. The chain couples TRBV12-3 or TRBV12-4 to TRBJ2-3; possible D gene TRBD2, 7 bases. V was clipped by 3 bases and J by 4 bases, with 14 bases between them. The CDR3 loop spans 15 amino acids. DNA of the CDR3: TGTGCCAGCAGTTTTTTCCGGGGGGCCTCAGATACGCAGTATTTT. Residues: CASSFFRGASDTQYF.

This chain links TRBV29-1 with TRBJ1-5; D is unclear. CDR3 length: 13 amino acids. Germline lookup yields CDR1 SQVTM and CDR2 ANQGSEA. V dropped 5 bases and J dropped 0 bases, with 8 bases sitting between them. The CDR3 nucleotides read TGCAGCGTTAGTTGGGGTAGCAATCAGCCCCAGCATTTT. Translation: CSVSWGSNQPQHF.